Shown below are 5 T cell receptor beta chains from a single sample sequenced in a study of HIV-infected children after antiretroviral therapy interruption. Treatment specified: PENTA 11 planned treatment interruption arm or continuous ART arm. Unique molecular identifiers were included in an RNA-based 3' RACE TCR library. Via MiXCR, TCRdb re-called the 3' RACE reads, giving one row per CDR3 protein. The profile shows 90,000 or so distinct CDR3 sequences, 6.9% of them singletons. The source material was CD45RA+ CD4+ T cells from PBMCs, pooled from several time points, sampled from a donor given antiretroviral therapy, either interrupted or continuous. The subset: naive CD4+ CD45RA+ CD45RO- T cells. The receptors here all came from a pool of human donors with HIV.

This clonotype was detected only a few times. The rearrangement links TRBV13 to TRBJ2-1, with 9 bases aligning to TRBD1. Trimming cost V 3 bases and J 4 bases; bases outside gene matches: 7. The length of the CDR3 is 16 residues. Germline assignment: CDR1 PRHDT and CDR2 FYEKMQ (reference sequence). The CDR3 region is CASSFYGTGIYNEQFF. The CDR3 DNA follows: TGTGCCAGCAGCTTTTACGGGACAGGGATTTACAATGAGCAGTTCTTC.

J is TRBJ2-1 and V is TRBV20-1; 9 positions match TRBD2. CDR3 length equals 13 residues. Germline lookup yields CDR1 DFQATT and CDR2 SNEGSKA (reference sequence). Germline trimming cut 6 bases from V and 7 bases from J; bases unmatched to any gene: 7. As DNA, the CDR3 is TGCAGTGCCCCGCGGGGGGGCCGGAATGAGCAGTTCTTC. Protein: CSAPRGGRNEQFF.

Many counts were recorded for this clonotype. The chain joins TRBV5-1 to TRBJ1-2; perhaps TRBD1 as D (5 bases). The germline CDR1 and CDR2 sequences are SGHRS and YFSETQ. This CDR3 is built from 13 residues. With 4 bases removed from V and 2 bases from J, the gap between germline ends came to 9 bases. DNA of the CDR3: TGCGCCAGCAGCGTACAGGAAAACTATGGCTACACCTTC. Protein sequence: CASSVQENYGYTF.

This clonotype was observed at least ten times. The chain uses TRBV9 and TRBJ1-3; D gene uncertain. The germline V gene encodes CDR1 SGDLS and CDR2 YYNGEE. V lost 3 bases and J lost 1, with 8 bases in between. This CDR3 is built from 14 residues. The CDR3 is CASSAGSSGNTIYF. The CDR3 region has the DNA TGTGCCAGCAGCGCGGGATCATCTGGAAACACCATATATTTT.

This clonotype appeared many times. J is TRBJ2-7 and V is TRBV23-1, with a weak D call TRBD2 (5 bases). TRBV23-1 is placed among ORFs of uncertain function. Trimming removed 3 bases at V and 3 bases at J, with 15 bases between. The CDR3 loop spans 15 amino acids. The CDR3 loop is CASSHDGVGLYEQYF. CDR3 DNA: TGCGCCAGCAGTCATGACGGGGTAGGGCTCTACGAGCAGTACTTC.